One and the same sample provided the 16 T cell receptor beta chains below, sequenced in a study of blood T cell repertoires in COVID-19. Assay used: immunoSEQ multiplex PCR; TCRdb lists only in-frame clones, some missing. The sample records over 150,000 clones, 85% being singletons. Sequencing was carried out using peripheral blood. The receptor set was obtained from a woman aged 55-70 years with COVID-19, enrolled during active disease.

This clone was seen more than once but under ten times. Other DNA sequences in the sample encode the same CDR3. This chain links TRBV11-3 with TRBJ1-1; D perhaps matches TRBD1 (6 bases). Trimming stripped 2 bases from V and 6 bases from J, with 10 bases between. The CDR3 spans 13 residues. The germline gives CDR1 SGHNT, CDR2 YENEEA. CDR3: CASSLTGSAEAFF. CDR3 bases: TGTGCCAGCAGCTTAACAGGGTCGGCTGAAGCTTTCTTT.

The genes are TRBV11-1 and TRBJ1-4, with D unresolved. Germline CDR1 reads SGHAT; CDR2 reads FQDESV (reference sequence). Trimming left V 5 bases short and J 5 bases short, with 15 bases between. CDR3 length: 15 residues. The chain's CDR3 is CASSPRRGVNEKLFF. In nucleotides, the CDR3 is TGTGCCAGCAGCCCTCGGCGAGGAGTGAATGAAAAACTGTTTTTT.

The rearrangement uses TRBV19 and TRBJ2-1, with D possibly being TRBD1 (5 bases). The CDR3 has 15 amino acids. Trimming pared 5 bases from V and 0 bases from J, leaving 11 bases between. The germline V gene has CDR1 LNHDA and CDR2 SQIVND (reference sequence). The CDR3 nucleotides are TGTGCCAGTAGTGAAACAGGTTCCTCCTACAATGAGCAGTTCTTC. Protein: CASSETGSSYNEQFF.

This chain joins TRBV3-1 (or the pseudogene TRBV3-2) and TRBJ2-7, with 8 bases lining up with TRBD2. The trim removed 3 bases at V and 0 bases at J, leaving 4 bases unmatched. Germline V CDR1 and CDR2: LGHDT, YNNKEL (reference sequence). CDR3 length equals 15 residues. CDR3 region: CASSQFSGASYEQYF. CDR3 coding DNA: TGTGCCAGCAGCCAGTTTAGCGGGGCCTCCTACGAGCAGTACTTC.

The V call is TRBV7-3, the J call TRBJ2-7; 9 bases match TRBD2. The J segment lost 0 bases and the V segment lost 2 bases, leaving 11 bases of the junction unmatched. Germline V lookup: CDR1 SGHTA, CDR2 FQGTGA. The CDR3 is 18 residues long. The CDR3 protein is CASSLWSSGGPTSYEQYV. The CDR3, as DNA: TGTGCCAGCAGCTTATGGAGTAGCGGGGGCCCCACCTCCTACGAGCAGTACGTC.

The CDR3 sequence: CASSLPGPGGQPQHF. In DNA form, the CDR3 reads TGTGCCAGCAGCTTACCCGGGCCGGGAGGTCAGCCCCAGCATTTT. The V and J genes are TRBV11-2 and TRBJ1-5, with D unclear. This CDR3 spans 15 amino acids. V lost 2 bases to trimming and J lost 6 bases, with 14 bases between them. Looked up from germline, CDR1 is SGHAT and CDR2 is FQNNGV.

The rearrangement uses TRBV19 and TRBJ2-6; 7 bases line up with TRBD1. The CDR3 is 16 residues long. The germline CDR1 and CDR2 sequences are LNHDA and SQIVND (reference sequence). Germline trimming cut 4 bases from V and 3 bases from J; bases unmatched to any gene: 6. The CDR3 sequence is CASSRTGVGGANVLTF. The CDR3 region has the DNA TGTGCCAGTAGTAGAACAGGGGTCGGTGGGGCCAACGTCCTGACTTTC.

The V gene is TRBV6-5, the J gene TRBJ2-5, with D tentatively TRBD2 (5 bases). CDR1 is MNHEY and CDR2 is SVGAGI in the germline V gene. The CDR3 is 12 residues long. Trimming pared 10 bases from V and 9 bases from J, leaving 18 bases between. In DNA form, the CDR3 reads TGTGCCACCTCGGATCCTGCGGAGGCCCAGTACTTC. Its translation: CATSDPAEAQYF.

This clone has only one observation. This rearrangement joins TRBV18 to TRBJ2-7; 7 bases fit TRBD1. This CDR3 region has 14 residues. Germline trimming cut 3 bases from V and 4 bases from J; bases unmatched to any gene: 6. Germline CDR1 reads KGHSH; CDR2 reads LQKENI. CDR3 amino acids: CASSPTGTSYEQYV. As DNA, the CDR3 is TGTGCCAGCTCACCGACAGGGACCAGTTACGAGCAGTACGTC.

The chain couples TRBV27 to TRBJ2-1; D may be TRBD2 (6 bases). This CDR3 has 13 amino acids. CDR1 is MNHEY and CDR2 is SMNVEV in the germline V gene (reference sequence). V was pared by 3 bases and J by 10 bases, with 13 bases between. The CDR3 reads CASSFRLVSEQFF. CDR3 DNA: TGTGCCAGCAGTTTCCGACTAGTCTCGGAGCAGTTCTTC.

The genes are TRBV18 and TRBJ1-6; D is unclear. V was pared by 5 bases and J by 1 base, with 6 bases between. Germline V gives CDR1 KGHSH, CDR2 LQKENI. The CDR3 has 14 residues. The CDR3: CASSWESYNSPLHF. The DNA for the CDR3 is TGTGCCAGCTCATGGGAGTCCTATAATTCACCCCTCCACTTT. Supplemented by reference TRBV18 and TRBJ1-6, the full variable domain reads NAGVMQNPRHLVRRRGQEARLRCSPMKGHSHVYWYRQLPEEGLKFMVYLQKENIIDESGMPKERFSAEFPKEGPSILRIQQVVRGDSAAYFCASSWESYNSPLHFGNGTRLTVT.

This chain joins TRBV6-5 and TRBJ2-1; D is perhaps TRBD2 (6 bases). The germline V gene encodes CDR1 MNHEY and CDR2 SVGAGI. This CDR3 is 13 amino acids long. Trimming took off 7 bases at V and 7 bases at J, with 14 bases between the two ends. DNA of the CDR3: TGTGCCAGCACCGAAAGTCGGGGGAATGAGCAGTTCTTC. Translated, it gives CASTESRGNEQFF.

This clone occurred once. This sequence joins TRBV7-8 and TRBJ1-1, with D possibly TRBD1 on 5 matching bases. The CDR3 consists of 14 residues. CDR1 SGHVS and CDR2 FQNEAQ come from the germline V gene. The V and J ends lost 8 bases and 6 bases respectively, with 19 bases between them. CDR3 region: CASGPGPAGAEAFF. CDR3 DNA sequence: TGTGCCAGCGGTCCGGGGCCCGCGGGGGCTGAAGCTTTCTTT.

V is TRBV5-1 and J is TRBJ2-7; 8 nucleotides match TRBD2. The junction had 6 bases not matched to a gene; V was cut back by 4 bases and J by 0 bases. Germline CDR1 and CDR2: SGHRS and YFSETQ. The CDR3 is 15 amino acids. CDR3 bases: TGCGCCAGCAGCACCCTAGCGGGCAGCTCCTACGAGCAGTACTTC. Protein product: CASSTLAGSSYEQYF.

This chain joins TRBV14 and TRBJ1-6; 7 nucleotides align to TRBD1. Germline V gives CDR1 SGHDN, CDR2 FVKESK. This CDR3 comprises 16 residues. V gave up 2 bases and J gave up 5 bases; unmatched junction bases: 6. CDR3 in DNA: TGTGCCAGCAGCCAAAGAGGGGGCGTCAATAATTCACCCCTCCACTTT. The encoded protein is CASSQRGGVNNSPLHF.

The chain is built from TRBV7-9 and TRBJ1-1; 8 nucleotides agree with TRBD1. Unmatched junction bases numbered 7, after V lost 3 bases and J lost 1 base. CDR1 and CDR2 from the germline V gene are SEHNR and FQNEAQ (reference sequence). The CDR3 spans 16 residues. CDR3 nucleotides: TGTGCCAGCAGCTTGGGGACAGGACCTAGGAACACTGAAGCTTTCTTT. Its protein product is CASSLGTGPRNTEAFF.